A few counts support the clone carrying this TCR beta chain. The data belong to a study of response to subunit inactivated influenza vaccine. MiXCR, run by TCRdb on the RT-PCR reads, gives a single entry per CDR3 protein. The table has roughly 700,000 distinct CDR3 sequences, approximately 15% seen once. V was clipped by 1 base and J by 5 bases, with 13 bases between them. This CDR3 is 15 amino acids long. Germline V gives CDR1 MDHEN, CDR2 SYDVKM. The source material was PBMCs from blood, sampled around two weeks before vaccination. The sequence derives from a man aged 45-65 years who received an inactivated influenza vaccine. This chain uses TRBV28 with TRBJ2-3; D is undetermined. CDR3 loop: CASSLFELFKDTQYF. The CDR3 DNA sequence: TGTGCCAGCAGTTTATTTGAGTTATTCAAAGATACGCAGTATTTT. Drawing the rest from reference TRBV28 and TRBJ2-3, the complete variable domain is DVKVTQSSRYLVKRTGEKVFLECVQDMDHENMFWYRQDPGLGLRLIYFSYDVKMKEKGDIPEGYSVSREKKERFSLILESASTNQTSMYLCASSLFELFKDTQYFGPGTRLTVL.